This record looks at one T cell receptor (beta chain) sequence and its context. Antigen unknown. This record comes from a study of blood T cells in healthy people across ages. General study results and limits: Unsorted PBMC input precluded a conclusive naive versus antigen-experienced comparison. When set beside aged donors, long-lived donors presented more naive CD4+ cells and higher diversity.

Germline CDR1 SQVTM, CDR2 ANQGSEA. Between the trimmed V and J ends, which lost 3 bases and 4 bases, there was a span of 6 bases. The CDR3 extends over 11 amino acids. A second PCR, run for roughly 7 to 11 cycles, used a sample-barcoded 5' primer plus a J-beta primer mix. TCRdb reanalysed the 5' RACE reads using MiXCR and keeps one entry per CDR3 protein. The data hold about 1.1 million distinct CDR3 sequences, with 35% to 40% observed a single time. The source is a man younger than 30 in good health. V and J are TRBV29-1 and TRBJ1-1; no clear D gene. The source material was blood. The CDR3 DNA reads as TGCAGCGTTGAGAAGGTCACTGAAGCTTTCTTT. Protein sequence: CSVEKVTEAFF.